The clone carrying this TCR beta chain showed up just a few times. The germline V gene encodes CDR1 SNHLY and CDR2 FYNNEI. This CDR3 spans 13 amino acids. Trimming left V 6 bases short and J 6 bases short, with 14 bases between. This specimen comes from a study of blood T cell repertoires in COVID-19. Study-level background: The samples span acute and convalescent COVID-19 from the United States, Italy and Spain. Sources were T cells, B-cell-depleted T cells, or PBMCs; the material itself was cDNA or gDNA.

Per the authors' pipeline: Nucleated cell number was recorded as an estimate derived from reference gene primer amplification. Produced via immunoSEQ multiplex PCR; TCRdb's table is partial and in-frame only. V and J calls and clone size come straight from that table; D and trimming were deduced from the DNA. The table has 50,000 to 55,000 clones, about 80% seen once. The TCR sequence derives from a human donor in a cohort sampled during active COVID-19. Material: peripheral blood. The genes are TRBV2 and TRBJ1-1; a weak D match, TRBD1 (6 bases). CDR3 sequence: CASSSTGTSEAFF. The CDR3 DNA is TGTGCCAGCAGCTCTACAGGGACGTCTGAAGCTTTCTTT.